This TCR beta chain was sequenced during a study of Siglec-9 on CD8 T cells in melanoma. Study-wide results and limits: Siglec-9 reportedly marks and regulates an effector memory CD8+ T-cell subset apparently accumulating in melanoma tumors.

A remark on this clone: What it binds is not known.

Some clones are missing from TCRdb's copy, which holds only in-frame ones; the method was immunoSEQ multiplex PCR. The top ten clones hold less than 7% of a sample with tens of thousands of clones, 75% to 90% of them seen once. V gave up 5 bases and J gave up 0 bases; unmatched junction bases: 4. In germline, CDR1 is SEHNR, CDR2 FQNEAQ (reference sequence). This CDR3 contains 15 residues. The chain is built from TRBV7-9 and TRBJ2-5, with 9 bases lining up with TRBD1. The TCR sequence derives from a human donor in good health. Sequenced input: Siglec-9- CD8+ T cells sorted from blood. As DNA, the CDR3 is TGTGCCAGCAGCCCCCGGGACAGGGACCAAGAGACCCAGTACTTC. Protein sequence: CASSPRDRDQETQYF.